This T cell receptor (beta chain) was retrieved from a study of shared clonotypes between healthy human individuals. Cells designated naive CD8 were CD45RO-negative and were positively selected for CCR7, with terminally differentiated effector memory CD45RA+ cells excluded. All the donors were Caucasian adults who lived in Nashville, Tennessee. Some clones are missing from TCRdb's copy, which holds only in-frame ones; the method was immunoSEQ multiplex PCR. The repertoire holds millions of clones, with over 85% as singletons. Trimming took off 0 bases at V and 4 bases at J, with 10 bases between the two ends. In germline, CDR1 is SGDLS, CDR2 YYNGEE. This CDR3 has 15 amino acids.

This chain connects TRBV9 to TRBJ1-4; the D is unclear. Sequencing used naive CD8+ T cells sorted from blood. The TCR comes from a man aged 18 to 35 in good health. The CDR3 region has the DNA TGTGCCAGCAGCGTAGGTGTCACACGTAATGAAAAACTGTTTTTT. Protein: CASSVGVTRNEKLFF.